The rows below give T cell receptor beta chains drawn from one sample of a study of OX40 agonist ivuxolimab in advanced cancers. TCRdb's table, derived via immunoSEQ multiplex PCR, lists solely in-frame clones and lacks some. The data contain 65,000 to 80,000 clones, roughly 86% of them singletons. The sequencing used CD4+ or CD8+ T cells sorted from blood, collected in a trial of the OX40 agonist ivuxolimab. The receptor set was obtained from an adult with an advanced solid tumor such as melanoma, head and neck, liver or kidney cancer. The conserved cysteine and the conserved F or W are not part of the CDR3 here.

V,J,CDR3
TRBV11-3,TRBJ2-5,ASSLGGLAGEETQY
TRBV21-1,TRBJ2-1,ASSKGDRVLSNEQF
TRBV6-1,TRBJ2-7,ASSEPGLIGYEQY
TRBV5-1,TRBJ1-1,ASSQGAGTEAF
TRBV7-9,TRBJ1-1,ASSRQEVVTF
TRBV5-4,TRBJ2-2,ASSIYRGLGTGELF
TRBV19,TRBJ1-1,ASSMTGGSTEAF
TRBV18,TRBJ2-6,ASSPTGQGGNSGANVLT
TRBV10-2,TRBJ2-3,ASSGLATQY
TRBV7-6,TRBJ2-1,ASSSLQSSYNEQF
TRBV7-2,TRBJ2-3,ASSPGLATDTQY
TRBV19,TRBJ1-5,ASRLDDSSNQPQH
TRBV7-3,TRBJ2-2,ASSLVASGTNTGELF
TRBV5-4,-,ASSTPGPTRIYEQY
TRBV4-2,TRBJ2-7,ASSQGQTGDNEQY
TRBV7-2,TRBJ2-2,ASSLRLAGGTGELF
TRBV4-1,TRBJ2-5,ASSPGLAGAKETQY
TRBV5-6,TRBJ1-2,ASSQTYSGNYGYT
TRBV10-3,TRBJ2-2,AISERAGNTGELF
TRBV7-5,TRBJ2-7,ARSLNRSPPSYEQY
TRBV5-1,TRBJ1-1,ASSGGTANTEAF
TRBV7-2,TRBJ2-3,ASSLPRGGVTDTQY
TRBV11-2,TRBJ2-7,ASSLDWTVSYEQY
TRBV5-1,TRBJ2-2,ASSLELAGYTGELF
TRBV7-2,TRBJ2-1,ASSSGYIASEQF
TRBV6-6,TRBJ1-1,ASRTFTGNTEAF
TRBV5-4,TRBJ2-1,ASSSVPSEVYNEQF
TRBV7-9,TRBJ1-1,ASSLVVWAMNTEAF
TRBV18,TRBJ1-4,ASSPLTSATNEKLF
TRBV14,TRBJ1-1,ASSQMFSNTEAF
TRBV7-9,TRBJ1-1,ASSQETGTEAF
TRBV5-1,TRBJ1-6,ASSVDRVGGSNSPLH
TRBV18,TRBJ2-5,ASSPPSGEQETQY
TRBV5-6,TRBJ2-7,ASSLASYEQY
TRBV7-6,TRBJ1-1,ASSLGQGWTEAF
TRBV7-9,TRBJ1-3,ASSLGRDSGNTIY
TRBV7-9,TRBJ2-5,ASSPRTVLQETQY